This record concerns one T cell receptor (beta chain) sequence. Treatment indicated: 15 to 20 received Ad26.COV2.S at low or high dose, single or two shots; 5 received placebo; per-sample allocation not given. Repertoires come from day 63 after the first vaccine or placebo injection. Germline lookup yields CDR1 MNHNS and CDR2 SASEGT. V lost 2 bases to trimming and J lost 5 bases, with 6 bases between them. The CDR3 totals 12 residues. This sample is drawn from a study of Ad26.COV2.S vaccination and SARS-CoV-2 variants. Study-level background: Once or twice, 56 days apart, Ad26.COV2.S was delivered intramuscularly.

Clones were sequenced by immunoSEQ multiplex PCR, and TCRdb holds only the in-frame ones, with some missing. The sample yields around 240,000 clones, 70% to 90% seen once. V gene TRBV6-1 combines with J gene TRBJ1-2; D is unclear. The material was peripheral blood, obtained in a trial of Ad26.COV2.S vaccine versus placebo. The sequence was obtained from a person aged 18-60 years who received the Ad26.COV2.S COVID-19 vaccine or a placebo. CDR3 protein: CASSEIAYGYTF. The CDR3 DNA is TGTGCCAGCAGTGAAATTGCTTATGGCTACACCTTC.